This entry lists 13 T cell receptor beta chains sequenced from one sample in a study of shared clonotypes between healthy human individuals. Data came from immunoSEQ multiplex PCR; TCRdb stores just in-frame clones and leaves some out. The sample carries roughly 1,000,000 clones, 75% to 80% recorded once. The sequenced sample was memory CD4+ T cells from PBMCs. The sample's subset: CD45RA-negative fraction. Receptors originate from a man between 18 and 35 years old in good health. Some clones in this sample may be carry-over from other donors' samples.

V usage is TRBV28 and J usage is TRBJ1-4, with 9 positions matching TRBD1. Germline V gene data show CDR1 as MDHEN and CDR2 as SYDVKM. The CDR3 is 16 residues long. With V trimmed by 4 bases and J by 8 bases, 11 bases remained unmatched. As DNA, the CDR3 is TGTGCCAGCAGTTCCGCCGGGACAGGGAGGAGGGAAAAACTGTTTTTT. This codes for CASSSAGTGRREKLFF.

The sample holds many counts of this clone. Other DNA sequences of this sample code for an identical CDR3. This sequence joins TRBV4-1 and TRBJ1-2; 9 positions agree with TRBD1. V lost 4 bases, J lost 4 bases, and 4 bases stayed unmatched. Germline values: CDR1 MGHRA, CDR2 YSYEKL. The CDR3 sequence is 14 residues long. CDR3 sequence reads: CASSPGQGSYGYTF. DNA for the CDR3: TGCGCCAGCAGCCCCGGACAGGGGAGCTATGGCTACACCTTC.

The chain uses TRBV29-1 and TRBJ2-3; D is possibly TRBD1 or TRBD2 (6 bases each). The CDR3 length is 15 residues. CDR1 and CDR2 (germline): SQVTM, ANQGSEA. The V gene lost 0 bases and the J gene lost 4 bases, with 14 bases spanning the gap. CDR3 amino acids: CSVEDSWGAPDTQYF. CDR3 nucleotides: TGCAGCGTTGAAGATTCGTGGGGGGCGCCAGATACGCAGTATTTT.

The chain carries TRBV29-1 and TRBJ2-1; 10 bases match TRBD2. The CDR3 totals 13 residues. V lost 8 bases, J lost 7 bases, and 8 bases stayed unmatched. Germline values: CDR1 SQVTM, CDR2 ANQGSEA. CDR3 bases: TGCAGCATGACTAGCGGGTTCGGGAATGAGCAGTTCTTC. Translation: CSMTSGFGNEQFF.

The CDR3, as DNA: TGTGCCAGCCTGAGGGAGGGCTCTGGGGCCAACGTCCTGACTTTC. Translating gives CASLREGSGANVLTF. The chain combines TRBV2 with TRBJ2-6; TRBD2 matches at 7 bases. CDR1 SNHLY and CDR2 FYNNEI come from the germline V gene. The CDR3 totals 15 residues. The V segment lost 8 bases and the J segment 0 bases; nucleotides outside the gene matches: 4.

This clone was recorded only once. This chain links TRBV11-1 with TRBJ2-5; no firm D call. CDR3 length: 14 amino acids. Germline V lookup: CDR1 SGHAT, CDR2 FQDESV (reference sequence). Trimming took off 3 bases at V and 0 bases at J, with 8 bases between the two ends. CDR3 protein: CASSFRQYQETQYF. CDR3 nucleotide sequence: TGTGCCAGCAGCTTCCGGCAGTACCAAGAGACCCAGTACTTC.

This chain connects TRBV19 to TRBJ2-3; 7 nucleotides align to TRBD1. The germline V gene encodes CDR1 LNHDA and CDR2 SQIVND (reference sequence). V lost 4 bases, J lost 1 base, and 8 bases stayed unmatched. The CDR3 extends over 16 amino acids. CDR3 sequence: CASSRRTGAGTDTQYF. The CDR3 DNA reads TGTGCCAGTAGTAGACGGACAGGCGCGGGCACAGATACGCAGTATTTT.

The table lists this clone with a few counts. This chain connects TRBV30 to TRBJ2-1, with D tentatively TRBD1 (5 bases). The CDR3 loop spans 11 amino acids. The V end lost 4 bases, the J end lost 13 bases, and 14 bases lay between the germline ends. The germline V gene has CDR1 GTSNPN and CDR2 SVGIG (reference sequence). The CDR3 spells CAWKGDAYQFF. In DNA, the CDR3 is TGTGCCTGGAAAGGGGATGCCTATCAGTTCTTC.

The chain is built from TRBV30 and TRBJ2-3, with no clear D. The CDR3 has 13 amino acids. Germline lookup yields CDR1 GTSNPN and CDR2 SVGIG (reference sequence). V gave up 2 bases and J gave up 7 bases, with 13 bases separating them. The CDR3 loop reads CAWSFRGRHTQYF. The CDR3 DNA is TGTGCCTGGAGTTTCCGTGGCCGGCATACGCAGTATTTT.

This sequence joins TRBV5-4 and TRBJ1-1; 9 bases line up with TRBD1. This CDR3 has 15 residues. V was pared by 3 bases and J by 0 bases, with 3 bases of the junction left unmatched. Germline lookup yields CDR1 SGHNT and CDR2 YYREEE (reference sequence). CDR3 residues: CASSWTGDLNTEAFF. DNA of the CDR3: TGTGCCAGCAGCTGGACAGGGGATCTGAACACTGAAGCTTTCTTT.

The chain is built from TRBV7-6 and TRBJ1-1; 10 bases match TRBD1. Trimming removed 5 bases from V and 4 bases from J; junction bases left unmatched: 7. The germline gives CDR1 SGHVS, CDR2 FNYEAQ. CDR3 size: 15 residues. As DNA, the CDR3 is TGTGCCAGCAGCCCGGGACAGGGGATTGGCACTGAAGCTTTCTTT. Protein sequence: CASSPGQGIGTEAFF.

As DNA, the CDR3 is TGTGCCAGCAGCTCGCCCGAACTAGCTTCCGAGCAGTACTTC. Encoded protein: CASSSPELASEQYF. The chain employs TRBV7-3 and TRBJ2-7; D might be TRBD2 (6 bases). V lost 4 bases and J 6 bases, leaving 16 bases between the germline ends. The CDR3 covers 14 residues. Germline lookup yields CDR1 SGHTA and CDR2 FQGTGA.

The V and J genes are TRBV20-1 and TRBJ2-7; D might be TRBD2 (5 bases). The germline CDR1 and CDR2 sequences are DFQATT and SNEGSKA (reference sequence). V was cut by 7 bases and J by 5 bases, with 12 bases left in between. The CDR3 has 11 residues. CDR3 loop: CSVLRGNEQYF. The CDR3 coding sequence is TGCAGTGTATTACGAGGGAACGAGCAGTACTTC.